The present TCR beta chain was sequenced within a study of shared clonotypes between healthy human individuals (TCRdb year 2020). Broadly, across the study: The cohort included three men and two women between 18 and 49 years of age. Libraries were prepared and TCR repertoires were sequenced by different laboratories using diverse techniques, in order to increase sequencing depth and limit assay-specific biases. For each donor, CD4 naive and CD4 memory were each run on three plates, CD8 naive on two plates, and CD8 memory on one plate. To estimate repertoire size and how much clonotypes are shared between individuals, the study performed deep sequencing of blood TCR repertoires from 4 to 6 healthy adults. Leukapheresis yielded between about 0.9 and 8.9 billion PBMCs per donor.

Cut back by 3 bases and 2 bases, the V and J ends lie 11 bases apart. The CDR3 contains 14 residues, cysteine and phenylalanine counted. Just the 42-base CDR3 DNA is kept, in frame starting at base 1. Based on the germline V gene (reference sequence), the CDR1 and CDR2 sequences are WNHNN and SYGVQD. Comments on this clone: It has no known antigen specificity. The input lacks base qualities; no much larger clone sits a single base away.

TCR CDR3 regions were amplified from genomic DNA by multiplex PCR using the deep immunoSEQ assay. Genomic DNA extracted from each cell subset was distributed evenly over all wells of several immunoSEQ 96-well plates, and each plate served as one replicate. For sorted subsets, 150 to 250 ng genomic DNA, equal to about 30,000 T cell genomes, was loaded into each replicate PCR. The purified libraries were quantified using a Qubit 3.0 fluorometer, sized with a Bioanalyzer 2100, and then quantified again using the KAPA Library Quantification kit. Each immunoSEQ 96-well plate was sequenced on its own single-read 150-cycle Illumina NextSeq 550 flow cell. The authors' pipeline ran thus. The immunoSEQ output contained only junctional sequences without quality scores, so filtering could not match that applied to full-length reads. Sequences were annotated with PyIR, a Python wrapper for IgBLAST v1.9, and V/J genes and CDR3 were assigned using IMGT germline references. Reads were filtered out if the reads had weak V/J assignments (E-value above 1e-6), no CDR3, stop codons, out-of-frame junctions, or ambiguous translated residues. V3J clonotypes were defined as sequences sharing an identical inferred V gene, J gene, and CDR3 amino acid sequence. Percentage overlap between repertoires was calculated by dividing the number of shared unique clonotypes by the size of the smaller repertoire. RTK rarefaction, the Chao1 estimator, and Recon v2.1 estimates of unobserved clonotypes were used to assess repertoire richness. For all TCRbeta clonotypes obtained by the gDNA method from a handful of donors, generation probabilities were computed with OLGA. TCRdb took over this immuneACCESS table, retaining in-frame rearrangements with V and J assigned. Such tables are incomplete; in checked studies, under half of the missing clones stem from an unresolved V gene, and the remainder is unexplained. The V and J calls and clone size are taken from that table; D and trimming were inferred from the DNA. The sample table holds just over 2,000,000 clones, of which about 95% were seen once. The ten most abundant clones make up around 1.1% of the sample.

For the CD8 naive samples, CD45RO-negative cells were positively selected for CCR7, yielding a CD45RA+CCR7+ population from which TemRA cells were excluded. Donors were healthy HIV-negative adults with no recently reported acute infections or vaccinations. Every donor was a Caucasian adult living in Nashville, Tennessee, USA. Blood was obtained by leukapheresis, after which PBMCs were separated by Ficoll-Histopaque density gradient centrifugation and cryopreserved in liquid nitrogen vapor phase. Analytical flow cytometry was used to check the purity and quantity of each magnetically sorted T cell population. Genomic DNA was isolated from each sorted fraction and quantified by UV absorbance on a Nanodrop 2000c. The study at large found these results: Rarefaction of sorted-subset datasets indicated incomplete sequencing despite the large sequencing depth. Compared with non-shared clonotypes, the clonotypes found in all four sorted-subset donors had higher generation probabilities. Sharing across several donors was observed for approximately 5% of naive CD4, less than 4% of naive CD8, 2% to 2.5% of memory CD4, and about 0.39% of memory CD8 clonotypes. Because the study included a small number of donors, the genetic and exposure-history diversity represented was limited. Based on pairwise subsampling, the degree of clonotype sharing among donors was expected to be affected by sequencing depth. Sampling was restricted to blood, and TCR repertoires in tissue are likely to differ from TCR repertoires in blood. Naive subsets generally had larger estimated clonotype richness than memory subsets did.

The source of this sequence is a young man in good health. The chain joins TRBV10-1 to TRBJ2-7; no D gene is confidently identified. The sequencing sample was made of naive CD8+ T cells sorted from blood. The cell subset or site label corresponds to: CD45RA+CCR7+. CDR3 loop: CASSESFYTYEQYF. The sequenced DNA: TGCGCCAGCAGTGAAAGCTTCTACACCTACGAGCAGTACTTC.